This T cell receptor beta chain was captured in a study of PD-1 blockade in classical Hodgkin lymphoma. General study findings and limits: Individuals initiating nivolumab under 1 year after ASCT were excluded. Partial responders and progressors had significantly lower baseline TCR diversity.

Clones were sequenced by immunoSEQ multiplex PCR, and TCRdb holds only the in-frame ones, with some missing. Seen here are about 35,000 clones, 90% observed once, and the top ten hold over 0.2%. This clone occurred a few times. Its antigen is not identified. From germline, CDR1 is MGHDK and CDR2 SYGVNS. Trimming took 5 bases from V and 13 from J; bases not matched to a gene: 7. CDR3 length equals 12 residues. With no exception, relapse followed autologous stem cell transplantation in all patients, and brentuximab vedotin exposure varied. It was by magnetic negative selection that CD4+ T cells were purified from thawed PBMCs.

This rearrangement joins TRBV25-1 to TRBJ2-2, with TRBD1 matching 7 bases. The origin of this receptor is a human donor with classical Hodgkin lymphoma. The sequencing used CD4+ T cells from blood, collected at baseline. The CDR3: CASSTGAARLFF. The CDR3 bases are TGTGCCAGCAGTACAGGGGCAGCAAGGCTGTTTTTT.